One sample yielded the 19 T cell receptor beta chains listed below, sequenced in a study of T cells in Graves' hyperthyroidism and ophthalmopathy. It was RNA transcripts that yielded the amplified TCR beta CDR3 regions. First-round RT-PCR of the TCR CDR3 relied on the HTBI primer set. TCRdb re-called the multiplex PCR reads with MiXCR, one entry per CDR3 protein. This table holds approximately 330,000 distinct CDR3 sequences, 20% to 25% found once. The sample was blood. These receptors were collected from a woman aged 45 to 65 with Graves' hyperthyroidism.

This clonotype showed up many times. The chain employs TRBV3-1 and TRBJ2-3, with TRBD2 matching 8 bases. The CDR3 is 15 residues long. In germline, CDR1 is LGHDT, CDR2 YNNKEL (reference sequence). J gave up 4 bases and V 3 bases, and 6 bases lay outside the gene matches. CDR3 sequence: CASSQSGRNPDTQYF. DNA for the CDR3: TGTGCCAGCAGCCAGAGCGGGAGAAATCCAGATACGCAGTATTTT.

This CDR3 reads CASSPVKNIQYF. Written as DNA, the CDR3 is TGTGCCAGCAGCCCGGTCAAAAACATTCAGTACTTC. The chain couples TRBV28 to TRBJ2-4; no reliable D call. The length of the CDR3 is 12 residues. The germline V gene encodes CDR1 MDHEN and CDR2 SYDVKM. V dropped 6 bases and J dropped 3 bases, with 6 bases sitting between them.

This clonotype has a count of ten or more. J is TRBJ2-1 and V is TRBV28, with TRBD2 matching over 13 bases. The V gene end was trimmed by 6 bases and the J gene end by 9 bases; junction bases not matched to a gene: 8. This CDR3 contains 15 residues. Per germline, CDR1 MDHEN and CDR2 SYDVKM. The CDR3 DNA reads TGTGCCAGCAGCCCATCTACTAGCGGGAGGGCTGAGCAGTTCTTC. As protein: CASSPSTSGRAEQFF. Variable domain in full (rest from reference TRBV28 and TRBJ2-1): DVKVTQSSRYLVKRTGEKVFLECVQDMDHENMFWYRQDPGLGLRLIYFSYDVKMKEKGDIPEGYSVSREKKERFSLILESASTNQTSMYLCASSPSTSGRAEQFFGPGTRLTVL.

This clonotype was observed at least ten times. The chain has TRBV6-1 and TRBJ2-1; TRBD2 matches at 7 bases. CDR3 size: 15 residues. Per germline, CDR1 MNHNS and CDR2 SASEGT. With 2 bases clipped from V and 2 bases from J, the junction kept 3 bases outside the gene matches. The CDR3 spells CASSETGGAYNEQFF. CDR3 in DNA: TGTGCCAGCAGTGAAACGGGGGGAGCCTACAATGAGCAGTTCTTC.

The gene calls are TRBV10-3 and TRBJ2-3; D call uncertain. V was pared by 1 base and J by 0 bases, with 11 bases between. Germline loops: CDR1 ENHRY, CDR2 SYGVKD. CDR3 size: 16 residues. CDR3 loop: CAISEFRRSSTDTQYF. In DNA form, the CDR3 reads TGTGCCATCAGTGAGTTCAGACGGTCTAGCACAGATACGCAGTATTTT.

This clonotype was detected ten times or more. This chain uses TRBV19 with TRBJ2-2; TRBD2 aligns across 8 bases. CDR3 length: 16 amino acids. The V gene end was trimmed by 5 bases and the J gene end by 2 bases; junction bases not matched to a gene: 7. Germline CDR1 LNHDA, CDR2 SQIVND (reference sequence). CDR3 coding DNA: TGTGCCAGTAGTCCTAGAGCGGGGGCTAACACCGGGGAGCTGTTTTTT. It yields the protein CASSPRAGANTGELFF.

Note on this clonotype: Likely a read error: the CDR3 ends without its conserved phenylalanine or tryptophan. The genes are TRBV6-2 or TRBV6-3 and TRBJ2-5; 9 nucleotides match TRBD2. The CDR3 covers 13 residues. Germline V gene lookup returns CDR1 MNHEY and CDR2 SVGEGT. After removal of 6 bases from V and 5 bases from J, the junction contained 4 bases not matched to a gene. CDR3 in DNA: TGTGCCAGCAGCCGGGGACTAGCTGAGACCCAGTACCTC. Translating it yields CASSRGLAETQYL.

This clonotype was observed a few times. The chain combines TRBV5-1 with TRBJ2-3; TRBD2 matches at 14 bases. CDR1 and CDR2 (germline): SGHRS, YFSETQ. The CDR3 loop spans 14 amino acids. V lost 4 bases to trimming and J lost 12 bases; unmatched junction nucleotides: 7. The CDR3 loop reads CASSIGTSGRFQYF. CDR3 in DNA: TGCGCCAGCAGCATCGGGACTAGCGGGAGATTTCAGTATTTT.

As to this clonotype: The germline gene is not matched at one end of the junction; a read error may be the cause. The chain is built from TRBV7-9 and TRBJ1-1, with 7 positions matching TRBD1. The CDR3 is 15 amino acids. Germline V gene sequence: CDR1 SEHNR, CDR2 FQNEAQ (reference sequence). In nucleotides, the CDR3 is TGTACCAGCAGCTTAGGGGGCGGCCCGGTCACTGAAGCTTTCTTT. As protein: CTSSLGGGPVTEAFF.

At least ten counts were recorded for this clonotype. This chain connects TRBV3-1 to TRBJ2-1, with 7 positions matching TRBD2. V shed 8 bases and J 4 bases; nucleotides not matched to a gene: 11. The CDR3 extends over 15 amino acids. CDR1 is LGHDT, CDR2 YNNKEL, per germline (reference sequence). The CDR3 protein is CASSRGTLKYNEQFF. CDR3 bases: TGTGCCAGCTCGCGGGGGACCCTAAAATACAATGAGCAGTTCTTC.

Remarks on this clonotype: At one of its ends the junction is not consistent with the germline gene, which may arise from a read error. This chain links TRBV19 with TRBJ2-7; D possibly corresponds to TRBD2 (5 bases). CDR1 and CDR2 (germline): LNHDA, SQIVND (reference sequence). There are 14 residues in the CDR3. CDR3 region: CASCITEGSYEQYF. CDR3 bases: TGTGCCAGTTGTATAACAGAAGGGAGCTACGAGCAGTACTTC.

Details on this clonotype: This may be a read error, as it is one base from a much larger clone. The chain links TRBV12-3 or TRBV12-4 to TRBJ2-2; 9 bases are shared with TRBD1. With V trimmed by 10 bases and J by 5 bases, 5 bases remained unmatched. The CDR3 totals 13 residues. CDR3 bases: TGTGCCAACAGCGGGACAGGGACCGGGGAGCTGTTTTTT. It is translated as CANSGTGTGELFF.

This clonotype was observed many times. The V call is TRBV19, the J call TRBJ2-1; TRBD2 is a possible D gene (7 bases). Germline lookup yields CDR1 LNHDA and CDR2 SQIVND (reference sequence). V lost 4 bases and J lost 2, with 9 bases in between. The CDR3 loop spans 14 amino acids. The CDR3 DNA is TGTGCCAGTAGTAAGGGGGGGGCCTACAATGAGCAGTTCTTC. It yields the protein CASSKGGAYNEQFF.

In its sample, this clonotype was seen many times. This chain uses TRBV2 with TRBJ2-7, with D possibly TRBD2 on 5 matching bases. From germline, CDR1 is SNHLY and CDR2 FYNNEI. This CDR3 has 12 amino acids. Trimming left V 8 bases short and J 3 bases short, with 11 bases between. The CDR3 bases are TGTGCCAGCCGTATAGGGAGCTACGAGCAGTACTTC. Its translation is CASRIGSYEQYF.

This clonotype was counted ten times or more. The chain employs TRBV28 and TRBJ1-2; the D gene is possibly TRBD1 (6 bases). Germline lookup yields CDR1 MDHEN and CDR2 SYDVKM. The V end was cut by 4 bases, the J end by 8 bases, with 17 bases between. The CDR3 has 14 residues. The CDR3 spells CASSSGGAFRGYTF. The CDR3 DNA sequence: TGTGCCAGCAGTTCTGGGGGCGCATTCAGGGGCTACACCTTC.

This sequence joins TRBV5-1 and TRBJ2-2; D is perhaps TRBD1 (5 bases). Between the trimmed V and J ends, which lost 0 bases and 4 bases, there was a span of 7 bases. Per the germline V gene, CDR1 is SGHRS and CDR2 is YFSETQ. This CDR3 is 14 amino acids long. CDR3 sequence reads: CASSLGQSTGELFF. The CDR3 DNA is TGCGCCAGCAGCTTGGGACAGTCCACCGGGGAGCTGTTTTTT.

The rearrangement links TRBV4-1 to TRBJ2-1; either TRBD1 or TRBD2 may supply D (5 bases each). Trimming shortened V by 1 base and J by 7 bases, and 8 bases separated the two germline ends. Germline lookup yields CDR1 MGHRA and CDR2 YSYEKL. The CDR3 runs to 13 residues. CDR3 DNA: TGCGCCAGCAGCCAAGGGGGGAGAAATGAGCAGTTCTTC. This encodes CASSQGGRNEQFF.

At least ten counts were recorded for this clonotype. J is TRBJ2-7 and V is TRBV29-1, with 8 bases aligning to TRBD1. Looked up from germline, CDR1 is SQVTM and CDR2 is ANQGSEA. With 7 bases clipped from V and 5 bases from J, the junction kept 7 bases outside the gene matches. CDR3 size: 12 residues. The CDR3 DNA reads as TGCAGCGCTGGACAGGGATATCACGAGCAGTACTTC. Translated: CSAGQGYHEQYF.

This clonotype was observed a few times. The rearrangement links TRBV28 to TRBJ1-2; possibly TRBD1 for D (6 bases). The germline V gene encodes CDR1 MDHEN and CDR2 SYDVKM. Trimming removed 6 bases from V and 4 bases from J, with 9 bases in between. This CDR3 region has 12 residues. DNA for the CDR3: TGTGCCAGCAGCCGGGGGCCCTATGGCTACACCTTC. Protein product: CASSRGPYGYTF.